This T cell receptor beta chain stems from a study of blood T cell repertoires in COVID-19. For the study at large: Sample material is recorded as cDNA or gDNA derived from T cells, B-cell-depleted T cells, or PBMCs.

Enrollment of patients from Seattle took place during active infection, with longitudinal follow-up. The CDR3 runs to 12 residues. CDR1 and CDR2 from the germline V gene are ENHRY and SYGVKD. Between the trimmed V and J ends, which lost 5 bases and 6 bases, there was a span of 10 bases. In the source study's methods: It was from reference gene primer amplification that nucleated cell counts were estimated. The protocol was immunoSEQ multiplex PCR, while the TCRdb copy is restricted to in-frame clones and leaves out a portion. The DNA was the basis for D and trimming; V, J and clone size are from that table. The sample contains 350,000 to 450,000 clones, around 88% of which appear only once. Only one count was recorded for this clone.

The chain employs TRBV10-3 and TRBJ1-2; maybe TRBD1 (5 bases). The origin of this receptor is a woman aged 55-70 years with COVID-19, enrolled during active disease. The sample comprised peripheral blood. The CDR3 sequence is CAISSGGDGYTF. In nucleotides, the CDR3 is TGTGCCATCAGTTCCGGAGGGGATGGCTACACCTTC.